This record concerns one T cell receptor beta chain sequence. No antigen is known for it. From the RT-PCR reads, TCRdb called clonotypes with MiXCR, one entry per CDR3 protein. The repertoire consists of about 650,000 distinct CDR3 sequences, with more than 15% occurring once and the leading ten covering 11%. This record belongs to a study of response to subunit inactivated influenza vaccine. General study points: Only a handful of new T cells, the authors suggested, are recruited with each seasonal influenza vaccination.

J gave up 0 bases and V 2 bases, and 13 bases lay outside the gene matches. This CDR3 is 19 amino acids long. Germline assignment: CDR1 SGHAT and CDR2 FQNNGV. V is TRBV11-2 and J is TRBJ2-4; 7 nucleotides agree with TRBD1. The clonotype originates from a man aged 45 to 65 who received an inactivated influenza vaccine. Here the sequenced sample was PBMCs from blood, taken 12 days after vaccination. CDR3 DNA sequence: TGTGCCAGCAGCTTATTCAGGGGGTTACACCGGGTAGCCAAAAACATTCAGTACTTC. This codes for CASSLFRGLHRVAKNIQYF. The full variable domain, rest sourced from reference TRBV11-2 and TRBJ2-4, is EAGVAQSPRYKIIEKRQSVAFWCNPISGHATLYWYQQILGQGPKLLIQFQNNGVVDDSQLPKDRFSAERLKGVDSTLKIQPAKLEDSAVYLCASSLFRGLHRVAKNIQYFGAGTRLSVL.